The clone carrying this T cell receptor (beta chain) was counted only a few times. The antigen is undetermined. These data are taken from a study of T cells in Graves' hyperthyroidism and ophthalmopathy. General study points: Most thyroid clonotypes with frequency above 0.001 were detected in blood.

From RNA transcripts, TCR beta CDR3 regions were amplified. Researchers ran a first-round RT-PCR on the TCR CDR3 using the HTBI primer set. MiXCR, run by TCRdb on the multiplex PCR reads, gives a single entry per CDR3 protein. The repertoire has about 200,000 distinct CDR3 sequences, 15% to 20% of them found once; the top ten carry around 50%. A lack of ophthalmopathy progression within 18 months defined stable Graves' hyperthyroidism. Hyperthyroidism was newly diagnosed in patients aged 18 to 65 (duration under 2 months). Germline CDR1 and CDR2: SGDLS and YYNGEE. The CDR3 has 13 residues. V lost 0 bases and J lost 1, with 4 bases in between.

This receptor was obtained from a man between 50 and 59 years old with Graves' hyperthyroidism. The sequenced sample consisted of blood. The chain couples TRBV9 to TRBJ2-5; no clear D gene. The chain's CDR3 is CASSVGTQETQYF. The CDR3 nucleotides read TGTGCCAGCAGCGTAGGAACCCAAGAGACCCAGTACTTC.